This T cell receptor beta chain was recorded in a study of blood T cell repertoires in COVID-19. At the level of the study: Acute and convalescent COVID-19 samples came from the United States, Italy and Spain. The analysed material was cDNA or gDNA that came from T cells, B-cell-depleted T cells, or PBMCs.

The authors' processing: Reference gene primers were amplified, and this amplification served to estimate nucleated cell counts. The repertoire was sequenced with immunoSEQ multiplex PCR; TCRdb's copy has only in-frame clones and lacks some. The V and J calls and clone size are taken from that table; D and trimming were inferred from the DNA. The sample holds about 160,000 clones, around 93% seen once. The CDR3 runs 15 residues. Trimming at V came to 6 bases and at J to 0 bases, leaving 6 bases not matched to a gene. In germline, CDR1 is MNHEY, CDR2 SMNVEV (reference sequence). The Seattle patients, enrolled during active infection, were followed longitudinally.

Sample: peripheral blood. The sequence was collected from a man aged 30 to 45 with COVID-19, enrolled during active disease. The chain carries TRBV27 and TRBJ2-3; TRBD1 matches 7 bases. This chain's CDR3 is CASRPGTASTDTQYF. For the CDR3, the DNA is TGTGCCAGCAGGCCCGGGACAGCGAGCACAGATACGCAGTATTTT.